A selection of T cell receptor beta chains follows, all from one sample in a study of cytomegalovirus exposure and HLA in healthy donors. Assay: immunoSEQ multiplex PCR; the TCRdb copy retains only in-frame clones and omits some. This sample's clone table lists approximately 61,000 clones. Source material: PBMCs. These receptors all come from a woman aged 18-29 years in good health and CMV-seronegative. Each CDR3 is given with its conserved first and last residue. D genes are given only for firm matches.

V: TRBV2
D: NA
J: TRBJ1-1
DNA: TGTGCCAGCAGTGAAGCGCTTCGGGGGGGGCACAAGAACACTGAAGCTTTCTTT
CDR3: CASSEALRGGHKNTEAFF

V: TRBV18
D: TRBD1
J: TRBJ1-2
DNA: TGTGCCAGTCGCAGGGGGCAGGGTGGCTACACCTTC
CDR3: CASRRGQGGYTF

V: TRBV7-9
D: NA
J: TRBJ1-2
DNA: TGTGCCAGCAGCTTCGGGTGGGGGGGTGGCGGCTACACCTTC
CDR3: CASSFGWGGGGYTF

V: TRBV29-1
D: NA
J: TRBJ1-4
DNA: TGCAGCGTTGTTTGGGGGGAAGCAACTAATGAAAAACTGTTTTTT
CDR3: CSVVWGEATNEKLFF

V: TRBV29-1
D: NA
J: TRBJ2-3
DNA: TGCAGCGTTACCGGACAGAGCACAGATACGCAGTATTTT
CDR3: CSVTGQSTDTQYF

V: TRBV5-1
D: NA
J: TRBJ2-7
DNA: TGCGCCAGCAGCTTGCTTCCCGGGACAATCATCTACGAGCAGTACTTC
CDR3: CASSLLPGTIIYEQYF

V: TRBV15
D: NA
J: TRBJ2-3
DNA: TGTGCCACCAGCAGAGATTCGGGTGAGGATACGCAGTATTTT
CDR3: CATSRDSGEDTQYF

V: TRBV6-5
D: NA
J: TRBJ1-1
DNA: TGTGCCAGCAGTTACTGGAGCTATTCGGTAACTGAAGATTTCTTT
CDR3: CASSYWSYSVTEDFF

V: TRBV5-4
D: TRBD1
J: TRBJ1-2
DNA: TGTGCCAGCAGCTACACGCAGGGGGCGGAGGGCTACACCTTC
CDR3: CASSYTQGAEGYTF

V: TRBV10-2
D: TRBD1
J: TRBJ2-7
DNA: TGCGCCAGCAGTACAGGGGTATATCGGGAGCAGTACTTC
CDR3: CASSTGVYREQYF

V: TRBV19
D: NA
J: TRBJ1-3
DNA: TGTGCCAGTAGTATTAGTTGGAGCTCTGGAAACACCATATATTTT
CDR3: CASSISWSSGNTIYF

V: TRBV18
D: NA
J: TRBJ2-7
DNA: TGTGCCAGCTCACCGGACAGATACTCCTACGAGCAGTACTTC
CDR3: CASSPDRYSYEQYF

V: TRBV19
D: NA
J: TRBJ1-5
DNA: TGTGCCAGTAGTACTTACGGACAGAGCAATCAGCCCCAGCATTTT
CDR3: CASSTYGQSNQPQHF

V: TRBV4-1
D: TRBD1
J: TRBJ1-3
DNA: TGCGCCAGCAGCGTAGGACAGGGGTCTGGAAACACCATATATTTT
CDR3: CASSVGQGSGNTIYF

V: TRBV4-2
D: NA
J: TRBJ2-3
DNA: TGTGCCAGCAGCCAAGTGGGGGACTTTGGACCAGATACGCAGTATTTT
CDR3: CASSQVGDFGPDTQYF

V: TRBV29-1
D: TRBD2
J: TRBJ2-5
DNA: TGCAGCGTTGAAGATTCGGGACTAGTCCAAGAGACCCAGTACTTC
CDR3: CSVEDSGLVQETQYF

V: TRBV27
D: TRBD1
J: TRBJ2-7
DNA: TGTGCCAGCAGTTCAGAACAGGGGTTCTACGAGCAGTACTTC
CDR3: CASSSEQGFYEQYF

V: TRBV18
D: NA
J: TRBJ2-7
DNA: TGTGCCAGCTCACCGGGCAATTCCTACTACGAGCAGTACTTC
CDR3: CASSPGNSYYEQYF

V: TRBV19
D: TRBD2
J: TRBJ2-1
DNA: TGTGCCAGTAGTATGAGGGGACTAGCGGGGGGCCTGAACAATGAGCAGTTCTTC
CDR3: CASSMRGLAGGLNNEQFF

V: TRBV7-6
D: TRBD1
J: TRBJ1-5
DNA: TGTGCCAGCAGTCCCGGGACAGGGGGCCGACAGCCCCAGCATTTT
CDR3: CASSPGTGGRQPQHF

V: TRBV28
D: TRBD1
J: TRBJ1-2
DNA: TGTGCCAGCAGGGGGCAGGGGGCCCCCTCCCCCTATGGCTACACCTTC
CDR3: CASRGQGAPSPYGYTF